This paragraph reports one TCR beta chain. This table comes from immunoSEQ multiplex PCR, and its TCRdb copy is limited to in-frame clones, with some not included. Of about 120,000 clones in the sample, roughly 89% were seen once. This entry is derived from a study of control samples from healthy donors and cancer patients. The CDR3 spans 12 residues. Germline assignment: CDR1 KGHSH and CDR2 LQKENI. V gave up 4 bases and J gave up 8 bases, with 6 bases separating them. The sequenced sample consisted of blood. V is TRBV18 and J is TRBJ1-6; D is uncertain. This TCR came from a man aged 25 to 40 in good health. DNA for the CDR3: TGTGCCAGCTCACTGTCGGATTCACCCCTCCACTTT. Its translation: CASSLSDSPLHF.